This passage covers 19 T cell receptor beta chains from one sample sequenced in a study of CD8 T cells in ankylosing spondylitis. Whole-study findings and limits: Seemingly characteristic of ankylosing spondylitis blood was a TCR beta motif consisting of about 8 highly homologous variants.

Their cognate antigens are unknown. TCRdb independently ran MiXCR on the 5' RACE reads; one entry per CDR3 protein. The sample shows about 800,000 distinct CDR3 sequences, roughly 12% of them seen only once. The sequenced material came from blood, either unsorted or a sorted T cell fraction (not recorded which). The source of these receptors is a male donor with ankylosing spondylitis.

The V call is TRBV9, the J call TRBJ2-5; D remains ambiguous. CDR3 length equals 11 residues. V shed 4 bases and J shed 7 bases, with 8 bases lying between them. Per germline, CDR1 SGDLS and CDR2 YYNGEE. CDR3 coding DNA: TGTGCCAGCAGCTCCTCAGGGACCCAGTACTTC. This codes for CASSSSGTQYF.

The sample holds many counts of this clonotype. The gene calls are TRBV7-9 and TRBJ1-2; D ambiguous. V was cut by 2 bases and J by 8 bases, with 9 bases left in between. CDR1 is SEHNR, CDR2 FQNEAQ, per germline (reference sequence). This CDR3 is 12 amino acids long. DNA of the CDR3: TGTGCCAGCAGCTTAAGCGGGGAGGGCTACACCTTC. Translated: CASSLSGEGYTF.

V usage is TRBV12-3 or TRBV12-4 and J usage is TRBJ2-7; TRBD1 matches 12 bases. After removal of 3 bases from V and 6 bases from J, the junction contained 6 bases not matched to a gene. The CDR3 consists of 15 residues. The CDR3 sequence: CASSLGQGAGSEQYF. CDR3 DNA sequence: TGTGCCAGCAGTTTGGGACAGGGGGCCGGGAGCGAGCAGTACTTC.

The sample holds many counts of this clonotype. J is TRBJ2-2 and V is TRBV12-3 or TRBV12-4, with 9 nucleotides matching TRBD1. The V segment lost 1 base and the J segment 3 bases; nucleotides outside the gene matches: 6. The CDR3 length is 17 residues. CDR3 nucleotides: TGTGCCAGCAGTTTAGGGATCCGGACAGGGGACACCGGGGAGCTGTTTTTT. Amino acid sequence: CASSLGIRTGDTGELFF.

This clonotype was recorded a few times. This rearrangement joins TRBV7-2 to TRBJ2-7, with a weak D call TRBD2 (6 bases). Germline CDR1 and CDR2: SGHTA and FQGNSA. The CDR3 runs 15 residues. V lost 5 bases and J 2 bases, leaving 16 bases between the germline ends. This CDR3 reads CASSRSSGSTYEQYF. CDR3 nucleotide sequence: TGTGCCAGCAGCCGTTCCAGCGGGTCAACCTACGAGCAGTACTTC.

This clonotype came up a few times. This chain uses TRBV14 with TRBJ2-7; 9 bases align to TRBD1. The V and J ends lost 4 bases and 7 bases, in that order; junction bases with no gene match: 11. This CDR3 has 15 amino acids. Germline assignment: CDR1 SGHDN and CDR2 FVKESK. CDR3 loop: CASSPRTGDLLEQYF. The CDR3 region has the DNA TGTGCCAGCAGCCCGCGGACAGGGGACCTCCTGGAGCAGTACTTC.

This sequence joins TRBV20-1 and TRBJ2-2; no firm D call. The CDR3 is 15 amino acids. V gave up 1 base and J gave up 2 bases, with 11 bases separating them. CDR1 and CDR2 from the germline V gene are DFQATT and SNEGSKA (reference sequence). Here the CDR3 reads CSARGWGINTGELFF. The CDR3 DNA follows: TGCAGTGCTAGAGGCTGGGGAATAAACACCGGGGAGCTGTTTTTT.

The V and J genes are TRBV7-6 and TRBJ2-7, with 7 bases fitting TRBD2. Trimming cost V 6 bases and J 5 bases; bases outside gene matches: 13. This CDR3 is 15 amino acids long. Per the germline V gene, CDR1 is SGHVS and CDR2 is FNYEAQ. CDR3 in DNA: TGTGCCAGCAGTCGAGGGAGGGTCCCTGGGGACGAGCAGTACTTC. Translating it yields CASSRGRVPGDEQYF.

This clonotype occurred many times. V usage is TRBV20-1 and J usage is TRBJ2-5, with 8 nucleotides matching TRBD1. The CDR3 sequence is 13 residues long. V was pared by 6 bases and J by 1 base, with 4 bases of the junction left unmatched. Germline CDR1 and CDR2: DFQATT and SNEGSKA (reference sequence). The CDR3 bases are TGCAGTGCGAGGACAGGGACCCAAGAGACCCAGTACTTC. It codes for CSARTGTQETQYF.

The V gene is TRBV11-2, the J gene TRBJ1-2; 10 bases agree with TRBD1. Per the germline V gene, CDR1 is SGHAT and CDR2 is FQNNGV. There are 15 residues in the CDR3. V dropped 4 bases and J dropped 3; count of bases not matched to a gene: 5. DNA for the CDR3: TGTGCCAGCAGCTCCGGACAGGGGGTGGACTATGGCTACACCTTC. It encodes CASSSGQGVDYGYTF.

This clonotype occurred a few times. The junction does not match germline at one end; this may be a read error. The chain carries TRBV7-2 and TRBJ2-1; 7 bases are shared with TRBD2. The CDR3 is 16 amino acids. Germline V gene data show CDR1 as SGHTA and CDR2 as FQGNSA. Here the CDR3 reads CASSLVPAGSYNEQFF. Written as DNA, the CDR3 is TGTGCGAGCAGCTTAGTCCCAGCGGGGTCCTACAATGAGCAGTTCTTC.

The chain combines TRBV5-1 with TRBJ1-2; 8 nucleotides line up with TRBD1. Germline trimming cut 2 bases from V and 4 bases from J; bases unmatched to any gene: 7. Germline V gene lookup returns CDR1 SGHRS and CDR2 YFSETQ. The CDR3 extends over 15 amino acids. This chain's CDR3 is CASSFWTGPGYGYTF. CDR3 nucleotides: TGCGCCAGCAGCTTCTGGACAGGGCCGGGCTATGGCTACACCTTC.

V is TRBV28 and J is TRBJ2-1; tentative D call: TRBD1 (5 bases). This CDR3 comprises 13 residues. Trimming removed 2 bases at V and 6 bases at J, with 8 bases between. Germline V gives CDR1 MDHEN, CDR2 SYDVKM. CDR3 protein: CASSLMQGNEQFF. The CDR3 DNA sequence: TGTGCCAGCAGTTTAATGCAGGGCAATGAGCAGTTCTTC. The variable domain in full, with the rest retrieved from reference TRBV28 and TRBJ2-1, is DVKVTQSSRYLVKRTGEKVFLECVQDMDHENMFWYRQDPGLGLRLIYFSYDVKMKEKGDIPEGYSVSREKKERFSLILESASTNQTSMYLCASSLMQGNEQFFGPGTRLTVL.

This chain joins TRBV20-1 and TRBJ2-5; TRBD1 matches at 7 bases. Looked up from germline, CDR1 is DFQATT and CDR2 is SNEGSKA (reference sequence). V shed 5 bases, J shed 5 bases, and the junction held 8 bases outside the gene matches. CDR3 length equals 13 residues. Here the CDR3 reads CSASRQGAETQYF. The CDR3 DNA sequence: TGCAGTGCTTCGAGACAGGGTGCTGAGACCCAGTACTTC.

This clonotype occurred a few times. J is TRBJ2-3 and V is TRBV6-5; D is uncertain. The CDR3 loop spans 12 amino acids. With 5 bases removed from V and 8 bases from J, the gap between germline ends came to 11 bases. The germline gives CDR1 MNHEY, CDR2 SVGAGI. The CDR3 region is CASSKSLGTQYF. DNA of the CDR3: TGTGCCAGCAGTAAGTCGCTTGGTACGCAGTATTTT.

This clonotype has more than one count but fewer than ten. The chain couples TRBV12-3 or TRBV12-4 to TRBJ1-6; no reliable D call. Between the trimmed V and J ends, which lost 2 bases and 7 bases, there was a span of 12 bases. The CDR3 is 15 residues long. The CDR3 spells CASSLSGGPNSPLHF. In nucleotides, the CDR3 is TGTGCCAGCAGTTTAAGTGGCGGCCCAAATTCACCCCTCCACTTT.

This clonotype was seen repeatedly, ten times or more. The chain couples TRBV5-1 to TRBJ1-1; D unclear. The CDR3 totals 14 residues. Trimming stripped 3 bases from V and 4 bases from J, with 13 bases between. CDR1 and CDR2 (germline): SGHRS, YFSETQ. CDR3 residues: CASSSPGMGTEAFF. The CDR3, as DNA: TGCGCCAGCAGCTCCCCCGGGATGGGCACTGAAGCTTTCTTT. Complete variable domain (other parts from reference TRBV5-1 and TRBJ1-1): KAGVTQTPRYLIKTRGQQVTLSCSPISGHRSVSWYQQTPGQGLQFLFEYFSETQRNKGNFPGRFSGRQFSNSRSEMNVSTLELGDSALYLCASSSPGMGTEAFFGQGTRLTVV.

This clonotype was detected only a few times. This chain connects TRBV20-1 to TRBJ2-1; D possibly corresponds to TRBD2 (6 bases). V lost 6 bases to trimming and J lost 9 bases, with 21 bases between them. CDR1 is DFQATT and CDR2 is SNEGSKA in the germline V gene (reference sequence). This CDR3 region has 14 residues. The CDR3 DNA reads TGCAGTGCCCATCGGGGTAGCGGAGGCGGTGAGCAGTTCTTC. As protein: CSAHRGSGGGEQFF.

The chain couples TRBV23-1 to TRBJ1-5, with TRBD1 identical over 7 bases. TRBV23-1 is an ORF, with its function uncertain. The V segment lost 4 bases and the J segment 2 bases; nucleotides outside the gene matches: 5. The CDR3 sequence is 15 residues long. CDR3 amino acids: CASSPDRRRNQPQHF. The CDR3 DNA reads as TGCGCCAGCAGTCCGGACAGGCGCCGCAATCAGCCCCAGCATTTT.